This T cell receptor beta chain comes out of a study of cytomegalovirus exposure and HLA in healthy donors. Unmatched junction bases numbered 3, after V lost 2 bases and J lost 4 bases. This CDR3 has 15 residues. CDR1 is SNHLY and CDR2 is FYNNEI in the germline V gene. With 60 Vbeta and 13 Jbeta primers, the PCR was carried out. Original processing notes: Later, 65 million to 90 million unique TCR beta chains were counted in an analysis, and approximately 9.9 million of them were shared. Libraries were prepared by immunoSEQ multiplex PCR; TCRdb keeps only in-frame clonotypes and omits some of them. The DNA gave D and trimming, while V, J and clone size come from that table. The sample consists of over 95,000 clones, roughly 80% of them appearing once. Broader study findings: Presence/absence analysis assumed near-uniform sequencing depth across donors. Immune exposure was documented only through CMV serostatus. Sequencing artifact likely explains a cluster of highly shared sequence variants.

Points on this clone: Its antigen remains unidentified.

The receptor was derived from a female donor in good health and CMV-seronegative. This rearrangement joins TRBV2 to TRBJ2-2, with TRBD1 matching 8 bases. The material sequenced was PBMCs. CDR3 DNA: TGTGCCAGCAGTGAAAAGGGACAGGTCACCGGGGAGCTGTTTTTT. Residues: CASSEKGQVTGELFF.